The T cell receptor (beta chain) under discussion was sequenced for a study of spatial heterogeneity in lung cancer. The overall study: Sequence detection consistently recorded a greater number of beta-chain than alpha-chain sequences.

This clonotype was picked up many times. This beta chain lies outside the target of a library built for alpha chains; its clone size means little. The V and J ends lost 0 bases and 10 bases, in that order; junction bases with no gene match: 9. CDR3 length equals 16 residues. CDR1 is SGHRS and CDR2 is YFSETQ in the germline V gene. This sample's time point: sample taken at primary tumor resection. Unsorted whole RNA of tumor, nontumor lung or frozen PBMC was sequenced. The donors, fewer than 95 patients with untreated early-stage non-small cell lung cancer, provided the samples. Every TCR cDNA molecule carried a tag that served as a unique molecular identifier. TCRdb reprocessed the 5' RACE reads with MiXCR, giving one entry per CDR3 protein. Seen here are some 6,900 distinct CDR3 sequences, roughly 4.2% observed once, and the top ten hold roughly a quarter.

The V and J genes are TRBV5-1 and TRBJ2-1, with 11 nucleotides matching TRBD1. This specimen was normal lung tissue next to the tumor, taken at surgery. This clonotype was obtained from a female donor with early-stage non-small cell lung cancer. CDR3 residues: CASSLAIGQGAKEQFF. As DNA, the CDR3 is TGCGCCAGCAGCTTGGCCATCGGACAGGGGGCAAAGGAGCAGTTCTTC.